The 18 T cell receptor beta chains given below trace back to one sample, sequenced in a study of blood T cells in healthy people across ages (dated by TCRdb to between 2014 and 2017). The library was obtained by 5' RACE. A second PCR of about 6 to 11 cycles was performed with a sample-barcoded 5' primer and a J-beta primer mix. The public reads were reprocessed in TCRdb via fastp at Q25 and MiXCR, keeping in-frame beta chains. Each CDR3 protein gets just one entry, which takes the most common genes and DNA from the rows behind it. The sample contains 1.5 million to 2 million distinct CDR3 sequences, about 39% of them found a single time. The ten largest clones add up to 20% to 25% of the sample. Sequenced material: blood. Source of these receptors: a human donor in good health.

This clonotype has only a few counts. This rearrangement joins TRBV20-1 to TRBJ2-5; TRBD2 matches 9 bases. The J segment lost 4 bases and the V segment lost 3 bases, leaving 6 bases of the junction unmatched. Germline V gives CDR1 DFQATT, CDR2 SNEGSKA (reference sequence). This CDR3 spans 14 amino acids. The CDR3 nucleotides are TGCAGTGCTAGGGCGGGGGGGTCGACAGAGACCCAGTACTTC. As protein: CSARAGGSTETQYF.

This clonotype came up a few times. The chain employs TRBV20-1 and TRBJ2-1; D possibly corresponds to TRBD2 (5 bases). The CDR3 contains 16 residues. V lost 6 bases and J lost 2, with 20 bases in between. Germline V CDR1 and CDR2: DFQATT, SNEGSKA (reference sequence). CDR3 protein: CSAYGLYSGTYNEQFF. For the CDR3, the DNA is TGCAGTGCCTATGGCCTTTATTCGGGGACCTACAATGAGCAGTTCTTC.

This clonotype came up a few times. The V and J genes are TRBV6-1 and TRBJ2-7; D is uncertain. V was pared by 11 bases and J by 0 bases, with 8 bases between. The CDR3 contains 11 residues. CDR1 and CDR2 (germline): MNHNS, SASEGT. The CDR3 DNA follows: TGTGCCTTAGGACCCTCCTACGAGCAGTACTTC. Encoded protein: CALGPSYEQYF.

The chain combines TRBV7-2 with TRBJ2-1; possible D gene TRBD2, 5 bases. Trimming took 2 bases from V and 1 from J, leaving 9 bases between them. Germline assignment: CDR1 SGHTA and CDR2 FQGNSA. The CDR3 runs to 15 residues. This CDR3 reads CASSLTGWSYNEQFF. CDR3 DNA: TGTGCCAGCAGCTTAACGGGGTGGTCCTACAATGAGCAGTTCTTC.

The chain carries TRBV29-1 and TRBJ1-1; D is possibly TRBD1 (5 bases). The CDR3 loop spans 13 amino acids. V gave up 2 bases and J gave up 10 bases, with 17 bases separating them. Germline assignment: CDR1 SQVTM and CDR2 ANQGSEA. DNA of the CDR3: TGCAGCGTTGAACGACAGTTAATCCACGGAGCTTTCTTT. It encodes CSVERQLIHGAFF.

For this clonotype: This may be a read error, as it is one base from a much larger clone. The chain links TRBV4-2 to TRBJ2-4; D gene uncertain. CDR3 size: 17 residues. Germline CDR1 and CDR2: LGHNA and YNFKEQ. V was cut by 4 bases and J by 2 bases, with 18 bases left in between. The CDR3 reads CASSRRTSGLTKNIQYF. The CDR3 coding sequence is TGTGCCAGCAGCCGCCGAACCTCGGGCTTGACCAAAAACATTCAGTACTTC.

This clonotype occurred a few times. This chain uses TRBV12-3 or TRBV12-4 with TRBJ2-3; D gene uncertain. V was shortened by 3 bases and J by 4 bases, with 5 bases between the two germline ends. The length of the CDR3 is 12 residues. The DNA of the CDR3 is TGTGCCAGCAGTTTTACAGCAGATACGCAGTATTTT. It codes for CASSFTADTQYF.

In its sample, this clonotype was seen a few times. The CDR3 loop is CASSITSGYTDTQYF. CDR3 DNA: TGTGCCAGCAGCATCACTAGCGGGTATACAGATACGCAGTATTTT. V and J are TRBV7-9 and TRBJ2-3; 9 bases are shared with TRBD2. Germline-derived CDR1 and CDR2 are SEHNR and FQNEAQ (reference sequence). Unmatched junction bases numbered 6, after V lost 5 bases and J lost 3 bases. The CDR3 contains 15 residues.

Only a few counts were recorded for this clonotype. The rearrangement joins TRBV4-1 to TRBJ2-3; a weak D match, TRBD2 (5 bases). The CDR3 spans 16 residues. V shed 8 bases and J shed 0 bases, with 18 bases lying between them. The germline CDR1 and CDR2 sequences are MGHRA and YSYEKL. The CDR3 DNA sequence: TGCGCCAGCTCCCTAACCCGGGGTTCTAGCACAGATACGCAGTATTTT. The encoded protein is CASSLTRGSSTDTQYF.

This clonotype was seen more than once but under ten times. V usage is TRBV5-6 and J usage is TRBJ2-1, with D possibly TRBD2 on 6 matching bases. Germline V gives CDR1 SGHDT, CDR2 YYEEEE. V lost 0 bases and J 7 bases, leaving 14 bases between the germline ends. The CDR3 is 15 amino acids. The CDR3 here is CASSLGHLGGNEQFF. CDR3 bases: TGTGCCAGCAGCTTGGGTCATTTGGGAGGAAATGAGCAGTTCTTC.

CDR3 residues: CASGWRGLSTDTQYF. Here the CDR3 DNA reads TGTGCTAGTGGTTGGAGGGGTCTAAGCACAGATACGCAGTATTTT. The V call is TRBV12-5, the J call TRBJ2-3, with a weak D call TRBD2 (6 bases). Germline V gene lookup returns CDR1 LGHNT and CDR2 FRNRAP. Trimming took off 4 bases at V and 0 bases at J, with 11 bases between the two ends. This CDR3 comprises 15 residues.

The sample holds a few counts of this clonotype. This sequence joins TRBV27 and TRBJ2-5, with D perhaps given as TRBD1 or TRBD2 (5 bases each). Germline V gene sequence: CDR1 MNHEY, CDR2 SMNVEV (reference sequence). The ends were cut back, 1 base at V and 7 bases at J, with 10 bases in the middle. This CDR3 has 13 residues. Here the CDR3 reads CASSLFGDGTQYF. CDR3 nucleotide sequence: TGTGCCAGCAGTTTATTCGGGGACGGGACCCAGTACTTC.

This clonotype was recorded many times. One end of the junction varies from germline; a read error may be responsible. The V gene is TRBV4-1, the J gene TRBJ2-7; TRBD2 might be the D (5 bases). The CDR3 length is 13 residues. Germline CDR1 MGHRA, CDR2 YSYEKL. CDR3 bases: TGTGCCAGCAGCCATGGTGGGAGCTACGAGCAGTACTTC. Amino acid sequence: CASSHGGSYEQYF.

With respect to this clonotype: A much larger clone lies one base from this, so it may be a read error. The chain's CDR3 is CASSYSSGPGGDCGYTF. As DNA, the CDR3 is TGTGCCAGCAGTTACTCGAGTGGTCCAGGGGGAGACTGTGGCTACACCTTC. The genes are TRBV6-5 and TRBJ1-2; 7 positions match TRBD1. V shed 0 bases, J shed 7 bases, and the junction held 14 bases outside the gene matches. Germline V CDR1 and CDR2: MNHEY, SVGAGI. The CDR3 consists of 17 residues.

The chain couples TRBV7-2 to TRBJ1-4; 9 nucleotides align to TRBD1. Losses at the gene ends were 4 bases for V and 4 bases for J; bases not matched to a gene: 7. Germline V gene sequence: CDR1 SGHTA, CDR2 FQGNSA. CDR3 length: 16 amino acids. This CDR3 reads CASSSGQGRGNEKLFF. The DNA of the CDR3 is TGTGCCAGCAGCTCGGGACAGGGCAGGGGTAATGAAAAACTGTTTTTT.

This clonotype was seen a handful of times. The genes are TRBV6-5 and TRBJ2-7; D may correspond to TRBD1 or TRBD2 (6 bases each). Trimming stripped 6 bases from V and 6 bases from J, with 12 bases between. The length of the CDR3 is 12 residues. Germline assignment: CDR1 MNHEY and CDR2 SVGAGI. The CDR3 coding sequence is TGTGCCAGCAGACAGGGACTGGGCGAGCAGTACTTC. The encoded protein is CASRQGLGEQYF.

V is TRBV29-1 and J is TRBJ1-1; 7 bases fit TRBD1. The length of the CDR3 is 12 residues. With 5 bases clipped from V and 3 bases from J, the junction kept 3 bases outside the gene matches. Per germline, CDR1 SQVTM and CDR2 ANQGSEA. The CDR3 DNA follows: TGCAGCGTTAAGGGACAGTACACTGAAGCTTTCTTT. This sequence encodes CSVKGQYTEAFF.

This chain connects TRBV20-1 to TRBJ2-4, with TRBD2 identical over 12 bases. The J call may be in error: the DNA end matches TRBJ2-7 better. The CDR3 runs 13 residues. In germline, CDR1 is DFQATT, CDR2 SNEGSKA (reference sequence). The CDR3: CSAITSGGYEQYF. CDR3 sequence (DNA): TGCAGTGCTATCACTAGCGGGGGGTACGAGCAGTACTTC.